A selection of T cell receptor beta chains follows, all from one sample in a study of T-cell memory formation after mild COVID-19. Using its own MiXCR run on the 5' RACE reads, TCRdb lists one record per CDR3 protein. The sample shows roughly 250,000 distinct CDR3 sequences, less than 20% of them seen only once. Source material: PBMCs or a T cell subset sorted from them (not recorded which). The receptors originated from a man younger than 35 who had mild COVID-19 (a few samples of this study predate the infection). Cell type and time point are not known. CDR3s include the opening cysteine and the closing phenylalanine or tryptophan. A D gene is named only where the DNA matches it firmly. Clone sizes are given selectively: once, few, many, or a class where the clone is expanded.

clone_size,j_call,d_call,cdr3_length,v_call,cdr3_aa,cdr3_nt
few,TRBJ1-5,.,12,TRBV20-1,CSASRTDQPQHF,TGCAGTGCTAGTAGGACGGATCAGCCCCAGCATTTT
.,TRBJ2-3,.,15,TRBV12-3/TRBV12-4,CASSFHRASTDTQYF,TGTGCCAGCAGTTTTCACAGGGCAAGCACAGATACGCAGTATTTT
few,TRBJ2-4,.,12,TRBV7-9,CASSGVDDIQYF,TGTGCCAGCAGCGGCGTTGATGACATTCAGTACTTC
many,TRBJ2-7,.,11,TRBV5-1,CASSLEGEQYF,TGCGCCAGCAGCCTTGAGGGGGAGCAGTACTTC
.,TRBJ1-3,.,17,TRBV6-5,CASSYSGGKVGGNTIYF,TGTGCCAGCAGTTACTCTGGCGGAAAAGTAGGTGGAAACACCATATATTTT
once,TRBJ2-7,TRBD1,12,TRBV6-5,CASSIDRGEQYF,TGTGCCAGCAGTATCGACAGGGGCGAGCAGTACTTC
.,TRBJ2-1,.,14,TRBV5-1,CASSPGARYNEQFF,TGCGCCAGCAGCCCCGGGGCTAGGTACAATGAGCAGTTCTTC
.,TRBJ1-6,TRBD1,14,TRBV2,CASSSDRGSAPLHF,TGTGCCAGCAGTTCCGACAGGGGGTCGGCACCCCTCCACTTT
.,TRBJ2-3,TRBD2,16,TRBV18,CASSPDTSGGTDTQYF,TGTGCCAGCTCACCTGATACTAGCGGGGGAACAGATACGCAGTATTTT
many,TRBJ2-7,.,13,TRBV12-3/TRBV12-4,CASSLSRYDEQYF,TGTGCCAGCAGTTTGTCCAGGTACGACGAGCAGTACTTC
few,TRBJ2-2,TRBD2,16,TRBV7-2,CASSRPSGGVPGELFF,TGTGCCAGCAGCCGGCCCAGCGGGGGGGTCCCCGGGGAGCTGTTTTTT
many,TRBJ1-6,.,13,TRBV4-3,CASSQDLFSPLHF,TGCGCCAGCAGCCAAGATCTATTTTCACCCCTCCACTTT
many,TRBJ1-4,.,14,TRBV5-1,CASSLSRGDEKLFF,TGCGCCAGCAGCTTGTCCAGGGGAGACGAAAAACTGTTTTTT
.,TRBJ1-1,.,15,TRBV20-1,CSAIETAYMNTEAFF,TGCAGTGCTATAGAGACGGCGTACATGAACACTGAAGCTTTCTTT
.,TRBJ1-4,.,11,TRBV4-3,CASSINEKLFF,TGCGCCAGCAGCATAAATGAAAAACTGTTTTTT
.,TRBJ1-5,.,14,TRBV20-1,CSDRTATSNQPQHF,TGCAGTGATAGGACAGCTACTAGCAATCAGCCCCAGCATTTT
few,TRBJ2-2,TRBD1,14,TRBV10-3,CAIKRDREIGELFF,TGTGCCATCAAGCGGGACAGGGAAATCGGGGAGCTGTTTTTT
.,TRBJ2-3,.,15,TRBV7-2,CASSLLGRLDDTQYF,TGTGCCAGCAGCTTATTAGGCAGGCTGGATGATACGCAGTATTTT
few,TRBJ2-1,TRBD2,14,TRBV6-6,CASSYGGGSGEQFF,TGTGCCAGCAGTTACGGGGGGGGTTCGGGTGAGCAGTTCTTC